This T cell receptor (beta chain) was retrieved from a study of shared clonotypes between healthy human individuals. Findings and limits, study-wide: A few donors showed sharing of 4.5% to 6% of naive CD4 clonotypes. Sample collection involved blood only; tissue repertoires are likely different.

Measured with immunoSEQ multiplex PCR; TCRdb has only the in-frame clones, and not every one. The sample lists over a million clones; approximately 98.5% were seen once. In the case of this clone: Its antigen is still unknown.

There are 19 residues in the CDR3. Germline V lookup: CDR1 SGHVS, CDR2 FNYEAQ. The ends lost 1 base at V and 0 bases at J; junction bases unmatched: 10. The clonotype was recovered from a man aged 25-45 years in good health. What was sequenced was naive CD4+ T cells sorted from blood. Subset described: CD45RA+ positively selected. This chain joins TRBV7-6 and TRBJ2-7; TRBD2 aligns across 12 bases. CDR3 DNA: TGTGCCAGCAGCTTAGTCCCTCTAGCGGGAGGGCCGAACTCCTACGAGCAGTACTTC. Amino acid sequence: CASSLVPLAGGPNSYEQYF.